This note documents a single T cell receptor beta chain sequence. Its antigen is still unknown. From the germline J gene comes the end of the CDR3, since the read stops 3 residues before it. This entry belongs to a study of T cells in women clearing cervical HPV infection listed by TCRdb under 2018. General notes on the study: The cases were about two dozen women with histologically confirmed HPV16-related CIN3 or worse, and 2 of those women had invasive cancers. Cases had a median age of roughly 36 years and controls had a median age of 38, with no significant differences in baseline characteristics. The controls were about two dozen women whose single incident HPV16 infection cleared within 12 months with no development of precancer or cancer. Cases and controls were matched on year of sample collection and on age within five years. For cases, a median interval of roughly 150 days, with an interquartile range of about 90 to 210 days, was observed between lesion detection and blood sampling. An exploratory proof-of-principle case-control study, nested within the Guanacaste HPV Natural History Study in Costa Rica, was conducted to compare TCR repertoires across cervical HPV16 outcomes. In the parent cohort, around 9,500 women aged 18 or older were enrolled in Guanacaste, Costa Rica, during about 1992 to 1994 and were followed for 6 to 7 years. Case blood was taken at the visit when the lesion was first identified, whereas control blood was taken when infection was no longer detected. As quality controls, five blinded duplicates were added to each group, bringing the total to roughly 60 samples made up of 50 or so participants and about ten replicates. Because only a few women had HLA typing data, the possibility that HLA type acted as a confounder could not be ruled out. Overall study outcomes, separate from this receptor: Cases were distinguished from controls with an estimated AUC of roughly 0.81 by random forest classifiers combining richness and V gene abundances. The cross-sectional design could not show whether associations preceded infection or resulted from it; effector/memory subsets and HPV-specific T cells were not isolated. TRBV6-7 relative abundance was lower in cases than in controls (approximately 0.1% versus 0.16%; Bonferroni P = 0.0008). Because T-cell numbers per sample were unknown, differences in richness could reflect varying T-cell content rather than repertoire biology. Significantly higher TCR repertoire richness was observed in CIN3+ cases than in controls across sequencing depths, whereas no difference in evenness was found.

Every participant had a single incident cervical HPV16 infection, and prevalent HPV16 infections were excluded. Cervical HPV DNA was detected by MY09/MY11 PCR and genotyped by dot-blot hybridization. Roughly 16 mL of heparinized blood were centrifuged, and the buffy coat was split into aliquots, frozen at -30 degrees C, and then kept at -80 degrees C. QIAGEN kits were used to extract genomic DNA from the buffy coat specimens. Sequences SGHVS (CDR1) and FNYEAQ (CDR2) are obtained from the germline V gene. Cut back by 0 bases and 1 base, the V and J ends lie 18 bases apart. There are 18 amino acids in the CDR3, from cysteine to phenylalanine inclusive. Only the CDR3 bases that were read are kept: 45 of them, in frame from base 1. Using the immunoSEQ assay, multiplex PCR amplified TCR beta CDR3 regions from an average of approximately 1,200 ng of genomic DNA per sample. The assay corrected primer bias using a complete synthetic TCR repertoire to establish an amplification baseline. Amplicons were sequenced on the Illumina platform. As for the original processing: Sequence errors were corrected by clustering with frequency ratios and a modified nearest-neighbor algorithm, and the sequences were then analyzed in the immunoSEQ Analyzer using IMGT gene definitions. At each rarefaction depth, TCR richness and evenness were averaged across 20 rarefaction repeats, and samples with fewer sequences than that depth were excluded. Wilcoxon rank sum tests with FDR correction were used to compare relative abundances of V, D and J genes between the groups. In the blinded duplicates, the intraclass correlation was over 95% for TCR richness and averaged about 76% across 66 gene segments. TCRdb took this table from immuneACCESS and kept in-frame rearrangements with V and J called. Such tables lack part of the clones; where checked against another copy, unresolved V genes explain under half of the gap, and the rest is unexplained. The V and J calls and clone size were taken over from that table, and D and trimming were inferred from the DNA. The sample table on file contains 30,000 to 45,000 clones. The leading ten clones occupy 1.7% of the sample.

The V and J genes are TRBV7-6 and TRBJ2-5; the D segment could be TRBD1, given 7 matching bases. The specimen sequenced was blood buffy coat. This clonotype was sampled from a woman aged 18-70 years with a cervical HPV16 infection that either progressed to CIN3+ or cleared (not recorded which). The CDR3 is CASSLAYGGTDFQETQYF. The CDR3 DNA, read in part, is TGTGCCAGCAGCTTAGCGTATGGCGGGACAGATTTCCAAGAGACC.